This TCR beta chain was recovered during a study of T cell repertoires in cytomegalovirus infection. The overall study: Public TCR beta signatures provided an indication of both CMV infection and a matching HLA type.

TCRdb ran MiXCR on the reads and lists one entry per CDR3 protein. The sample holds 250,000 to 300,000 distinct CDR3 sequences, roughly 10% seen once. Study-wide findings and caveats: Cumulative public TCR beta family frequency identified CMV carriers with the relevant HLA. The ex vivo response was dominated by HLA-C-restricted CMV-specific TCR beta clonotypes.

Germline V lookup: CDR1 MDHEN, CDR2 SYDVKM. The CDR3 runs 18 residues. V lost 4 bases, J lost 3 bases, and 22 bases lay in between. As to this clonotype: What it recognizes is unknown.

The J gene is TRBJ1-3, the V gene TRBV28, with TRBD1 as a possible D gene (5 bases). Sequencing input: PBMCs. The receptor was derived from a human donor in good health (CMV status not recorded). Some clones in this sample may be carry-over from other donors' samples. The chain's CDR3 is CASSSPSVWGLFGNTIYF. CDR3 coding DNA: TGTGCCAGCAGTTCACCTTCAGTATGGGGACTTTTTGGAAACACCATATATTTT.